These 21 T cell receptor beta chains were sequenced from one sample in a study of T cells after somatic rescue of genetic block. Clones were sequenced by immunoSEQ multiplex PCR, and TCRdb holds only the in-frame ones, with some missing. The sample gives 110,000 or so clones, around nine tenths of which show up once; approximately 1.4% is in the top ten. Sequenced material: peripheral blood mononuclear cells (PBMCs). These receptor sequences come from a woman aged 18-29 years.

V gene TRBV4-2 combines with J gene TRBJ2-1; TRBD1 agrees at 7 bases. Germline lookup yields CDR1 LGHNA and CDR2 YNFKEQ. The CDR3 length is 16 residues. Unmatched junction bases numbered 9, after V lost 0 bases and J lost 7 bases. CDR3 DNA sequence: TGTGCCAGCAGCCAAGACCCCTCGACAGGGAATAATGAGCAGTTCTTC. This encodes CASSQDPSTGNNEQFF.

This clone was detected only once. V usage is TRBV19 and J usage is TRBJ2-3; 8 bases agree with TRBD1. The CDR3 runs 15 residues. Trimming cost V 6 bases and J 7 bases; bases outside gene matches: 12. The V gene's germline CDR1 is LNHDA and CDR2 SQIVND (reference sequence). CDR3 in DNA: TGTGCCAGTAGGGTACAGGGGGAGTCGTTAAATACGCAGTATTTT. Protein sequence: CASRVQGESLNTQYF.

Regarding this clone: This specimen includes other DNA sequences encoding the same CDR3. The chain joins TRBV6-5 to TRBJ2-7, with 11 nucleotides matching TRBD1. V lost 0 bases and J lost 3; bases outside the gene matches: 1. CDR1 MNHEY and CDR2 SVGAGI come from the germline V gene. The CDR3 totals 15 residues. The CDR3 DNA sequence: TGTGCCAGCAGTTACTCGGGGACAGGGGGCTACGAGCAGTACTTC. Protein: CASSYSGTGGYEQYF.

As regards this clone: The sample carries other DNA sequences with the same CDR3. The gene calls are TRBV9 and TRBJ2-5; a possible D gene is TRBD2 (6 bases). The V gene lost 0 bases and the J gene lost 3 bases, with 9 bases spanning the gap. This CDR3 is 14 amino acids long. In germline, CDR1 is SGDLS, CDR2 YYNGEE. For the CDR3, the DNA is TGTGCCAGCAGCGTAGGGTTAGCGGAAGAGACCCAGTACTTC. Translating gives CASSVGLAEETQYF.

This chain joins TRBV7-3 and TRBJ1-6, with TRBD1 identical over 9 bases. Trimming removed 5 bases from V and 7 bases from J; junction bases left unmatched: 3. Germline CDR1 SGHTA, CDR2 FQGTGA. The CDR3 runs to 14 residues. The CDR3 loop reads CASSRTGENSPLHF. CDR3 coding DNA: TGTGCCAGCAGCCGGACAGGGGAAAATTCACCCCTCCACTTT.

The rearrangement uses TRBV7-6 and TRBJ1-1, with TRBD1 identical over 7 bases. Germline V gene data show CDR1 as SGHVS and CDR2 as FNYEAQ. Germline trimming cut 5 bases from V and 10 bases from J; bases unmatched to any gene: 10. This CDR3 has 13 residues. This chain's CDR3 is CASSPGGVERAFF. CDR3 DNA: TGTGCCAGCAGCCCAGGGGGGGTGGAGAGAGCTTTCTTT.

The V call is TRBV11-2, the J call TRBJ2-7, with TRBD1 matching over 7 bases. The V gene end was trimmed by 3 bases and the J gene end by 6 bases; junction bases not matched to a gene: 11. Germline CDR1 and CDR2: SGHAT and FQNNGV. The CDR3 covers 15 residues. The CDR3 DNA reads as TGTGCCAGCAGCTTCAGGGGGACAAGTGTGGGCGAGCAGTACTTC. Protein sequence: CASSFRGTSVGEQYF.

This sequence joins TRBV11-2 and TRBJ2-7, with 13 nucleotides matching TRBD2. Losses at the gene ends were 5 bases for V and 9 bases for J; bases not matched to a gene: 7. Germline CDR1 and CDR2: SGHAT and FQNNGV. The CDR3 is made up of 14 amino acids. CDR3 DNA: TGTGCCAGCAGCCTGGGACTAGCGGGGACTGTGCAGTACTTC. This encodes CASSLGLAGTVQYF.

This chain connects TRBV10-3 to TRBJ2-1; 7 nucleotides align to TRBD2. Trimming cost V 0 bases and J 0 bases; bases outside gene matches: 2. The CDR3 is 16 residues long. From germline, CDR1 is ENHRY and CDR2 SYGVKD. DNA for the CDR3: TGTGCCATCAGTGAGTCCAGCGGGGCCTCCTACAATGAGCAGTTCTTC. Its translation is CAISESSGASYNEQFF.

This clone was seen only a few times. The chain links TRBV4-3 to TRBJ2-7; weak D call: TRBD2 (6 bases). The CDR3 spans 16 residues. Germline V CDR1 and CDR2: LGHNA, YSLEER. V was cut by 3 bases and J by 0 bases, with 15 bases left in between. CDR3: CASSQEPAGSSYEQYF. The CDR3 nucleotides are TGCGCCAGCAGCCAGGAGCCGGCGGGGAGCTCCTACGAGCAGTACTTC.

The chain has TRBV6-6 and TRBJ2-7, with no clear D. The V and J ends lost 0 bases and 5 bases respectively, with 11 bases between them. The CDR3 has 14 amino acids. Germline V CDR1 and CDR2: MNHNY, SVGAGI (reference sequence). CDR3 DNA: TGTGCCAGCAGTTACTCGCAAGCGTTCGACGAGCAGTACTTC. Protein: CASSYSQAFDEQYF.

This chain links TRBV18 with TRBJ2-5, with 7 bases that match TRBD1. Germline CDR1 is KGHSH and CDR2 is LQKENI. CDR3 length: 15 amino acids. The V gene end was trimmed by 0 bases and the J gene end by 0 bases; junction bases not matched to a gene: 1. The CDR3 DNA sequence: TGTGCCAGCTCACCACCGGGACAGTACCAAGAGACCCAGTACTTC. Protein product: CASSPPGQYQETQYF.

The chain has TRBV11-3 and TRBJ2-7, with D perhaps TRBD2 (6 bases). From germline, CDR1 is SGHNT and CDR2 YENEEA. Trimming shortened V by 5 bases and J by 4 bases, and 21 bases separated the two germline ends. This CDR3 has 16 residues. CDR3 in amino acids: CASSGGRDRPIYEQYF. CDR3 DNA sequence: TGTGCCAGCAGCGGGGGGAGAGACCGGCCCATTTACGAGCAGTACTTC.

The genes are TRBV7-9 and TRBJ2-5, with 7 bases lining up with TRBD2. Germline trimming cut 2 bases from V and 2 bases from J; bases unmatched to any gene: 8. This CDR3 spans 16 amino acids. The germline V gene encodes CDR1 SEHNR and CDR2 FQNEAQ (reference sequence). CDR3 amino acids: CASSLTGEGGQETQYF. The CDR3 region has the DNA TGTGCCAGCAGCTTAACTGGGGAGGGAGGGCAAGAGACCCAGTACTTC.

The V and J genes are TRBV7-9 and TRBJ2-5; TRBD2 aligns across 11 bases. This CDR3 is 14 amino acids long. CDR1 SEHNR and CDR2 FQNEAQ come from the germline V gene (reference sequence). The J segment lost 8 bases and the V segment lost 5 bases, leaving 7 bases of the junction unmatched. The CDR3 nucleotides read TGTGCCAGCAGCACGGGGACTAGCGGTCCTACCCAGTACTTC. Its translation is CASSTGTSGPTQYF.

The rearrangement joins TRBV19 to TRBJ1-5; perhaps TRBD1 as D (5 bases). Per the germline V gene, CDR1 is LNHDA and CDR2 is SQIVND (reference sequence). Trimming stripped 5 bases from V and 4 bases from J, with 15 bases between. CDR3 length: 15 residues. The CDR3 here is CASSPGGFRNQPQHF. DNA for the CDR3: TGTGCCAGTAGTCCCGGGGGGTTTCGAAATCAGCCCCAGCATTTT.

The chain carries TRBV28 and TRBJ1-2; TRBD1 aligns across 10 bases. After removal of 8 bases from V and 3 bases from J, the junction contained 15 bases not matched to a gene. The CDR3 contains 17 residues. Germline values: CDR1 MDHEN, CDR2 SYDVKM. The CDR3 loop is CASGEPGQGKGDYGYTF. The CDR3 DNA reads as TGTGCCAGCGGGGAACCGGGACAGGGGAAGGGGGACTATGGCTACACCTTC.

The CDR3, as DNA: TGTGCCAGTAGTATGGGTAGCGGGGGACTACGAGAGACCCAGTACTTC. Translated, it gives CASSMGSGGLRETQYF. V is TRBV19 and J is TRBJ2-5, with 9 positions matching TRBD2. This CDR3 region has 16 residues. The V and J ends lost 3 bases and 4 bases, in that order; junction bases with no gene match: 9. Germline-derived CDR1 and CDR2 are LNHDA and SQIVND (reference sequence).

This clone is a singleton in its sample. One end of the junction does not line up with germline, which may come from a read error. This chain uses TRBV28 with TRBJ1-6; D perhaps matches TRBD1 (5 bases). This CDR3 has 12 residues. The germline gives CDR1 MDHEN, CDR2 SYDVKM. DNA of the CDR3: TGTGCCAGCAGTTCTTCAGTCCGGGGCGAACGCTTT. This encodes CASSSSVRGERF.

The chain employs TRBV4-3 and TRBJ2-1; D possibly corresponds to TRBD2 (7 bases). CDR1 is LGHNA and CDR2 is YSLEER in the germline V gene. The CDR3 runs 17 residues. Deletions cut 4 bases from V and 5 bases from J, with 21 bases between. CDR3 protein: CASSRRWEGGRNNEQFF. CDR3 DNA sequence: TGCGCCAGCAGCCGCCGATGGGAGGGGGGCCGAAACAATGAGCAGTTCTTC.

The chain carries TRBV5-4 and TRBJ2-1; a possible D gene is TRBD1 (6 bases). V gave up 7 bases and J gave up 3 bases, with 17 bases separating them. Germline-derived CDR1 and CDR2 are SGHNT and YYREEE (reference sequence). The CDR3 runs 15 residues. The CDR3 DNA sequence: TGTGCCAGCGGCTCGGCGCAGGGGTTCTACAATGAGCAGTTCTTC. It translates to CASGSAQGFYNEQFF.